The TCR beta chain under discussion was sequenced for a study of T-cell memory formation after mild COVID-19. For the study at large: TCR clusters showed largely donor specificity. General study points: The finding that pre-infection memory included some responding clones suggested that cross-reactive memory joined. Proof of SARS-CoV-2 specificity was absent for the second-wave clones that crested on day 37.

This clonotype showed up just a few times. Its antigen is not identified. After 5'RACE with constant-segment primers, TCR alpha and TCR beta cDNA libraries carrying sample barcodes and UMIs were obtained. TCRdb reprocessed the 5' RACE reads via MiXCR and lists one record per CDR3 protein. The sample contains some 350,000 distinct CDR3 sequences, more than 15% of which appear only once. This TCR was sampled from a man aged 18 to 29 who had mild COVID-19 (a few samples of this study predate the infection). Cell type and time point are not known. The sequencing sample was made of PBMCs or a T cell subset sorted from them (not recorded which).

This CDR3 reads CASSPGVGRGNTGELFF. CDR3 bases: TGCGCCAGCAGCCCGGGTGTTGGGCGGGGGAACACCGGGGAGCTGTTTTTT. This chain links TRBV4-1 with TRBJ2-2, with D possibly TRBD2 on 6 matching bases. With 4 bases removed from V and 1 base from J, the gap between germline ends came to 16 bases. This CDR3 contains 17 residues. The germline gives CDR1 MGHRA, CDR2 YSYEKL.